The present TCR beta chain was sequenced within a study of patients and donors after allogeneic stem cell transplantation. This clonotype turned up a few times. TCRdb redid the calling of the RT-PCR reads with MiXCR, one entry per CDR3 protein. Of about a million distinct CDR3 sequences in the sample, roughly 18% were seen once. The CDR3 is 16 residues long. V dropped 2 bases and J dropped 0 bases, with 12 bases sitting between them. In germline, CDR1 is KGHSH, CDR2 LQKENI. This sequence was found in a human donor who was either an allogeneic HSCT recipient or a stem cell or donor lymphocyte infusion donor (not recorded which). It is not recorded whose cells these are; they may come from a transplant donor. Material for sequencing was blood, either unsorted or a sorted T cell fraction (not recorded which). This chain connects TRBV18 to TRBJ2-3; D is unclear. CDR3 amino acids: CASSPFSKGSTDTQYF. The DNA of the CDR3 is TGTGCCAGCTCACCATTCAGTAAGGGAAGCACAGATACGCAGTATTTT. Supplemented by reference TRBV18 and TRBJ2-3, the full variable domain reads NAGVMQNPRHLVRRRGQEARLRCSPMKGHSHVYWYRQLPEEGLKFMVYLQKENIIDESGMPKERFSAEFPKEGPSILRIQQVVRGDSAAYFCASSPFSKGSTDTQYFGPGTRLTVL.